This TCR beta chain was obtained from a study of regulatory T cells in long-lasting Graves disease. Study conclusions and caveats: Small sample size may have lowered accuracy.

Regarding this clonotype: Its antigen is not known.

Noted time point: newly diagnosed GD, antithyroid drugs for less than 3 months. PBMC-extracted RNA yielded the TCR library. Construction of TCR beta libraries relied on iRepertoire HTBI primers and on Arm-PCR targeting CDR3 regions. TCRdb called the multiplex PCR reads again in MiXCR, with one record for every CDR3 protein. Among hundreds of thousands of distinct CDR3 sequences listed, 15% to 18% were seen once. The CDR3 length is 14 residues. J was trimmed by 10 bases and V by 5 bases; bases with no gene match: 9. Germline V gene data show CDR1 as ENHRY and CDR2 as SYGVKD. This material consisted of peripheral blood mononuclear cells (PBMCs), taken at new diagnosis, from a patient treated with antithyroid drugs. This receptor was taken from a female donor with Graves disease. V is TRBV10-3 and J is TRBJ2-1, with 9 bases that match TRBD2. CDR3 nucleotides: TGTGCCATCAGTCCGTTACATGGGACTAGCGAGCAGTTCTTC. Encoded protein: CAISPLHGTSEQFF.